This T cell receptor (beta chain) was profiled in a study of T cell responses to AZD1222 COVID-19 vaccine. The study, taken as a whole, reports: Of spike-specific TCRs, nearly half reportedly target regions left unmutated in variants. Clonal diversity was possibly underestimated, and white British individuals and females predominated among donors. Researchers report vaccine-associated CD4 TCRs spanning spike, with dominance at 160-218 and 743-854.

Unmatched junction bases numbered 7, after V lost 2 bases and J lost 6 bases. The CDR3 has 16 residues. Germline-derived CDR1 and CDR2 are KGHSH and LQKENI. TCRdb keeps only in-frame clones here, not all; method: immunoSEQ multiplex PCR. The sample includes about 140,000 clones, more than 80% seen only once; the top ten take approximately 0.96%. Regarding this clone: What it binds is not known.

The sequence came from an adult in good health. The sample here was peripheral blood, taken on day 0 of MenACWY control vaccination. The chain couples TRBV18 to TRBJ2-1; 10 nucleotides match TRBD2. The CDR3 sequence is CASSPNSGGAGNEQFF. CDR3 nucleotides: TGTGCCAGCTCACCAAACAGCGGGGGGGCGGGCAATGAGCAGTTCTTC. The entire variable domain, with the rest obtained from reference TRBV18 and TRBJ2-1, is as follows: NAGVMQNPRHLVRRRGQEARLRCSPMKGHSHVYWYRQLPEEGLKFMVYLQKENIIDESGMPKERFSAEFPKEGPSILRIQQVVRGDSAAYFCASSPNSGGAGNEQFFGPGTRLTVL.